This T cell receptor (beta chain) was obtained from a study of cytomegalovirus exposure and HLA in healthy donors. This clone was counted only a few times. Its cognate antigen is unknown. Study-wide results and limits: An analysis done earlier found most TCR beta V segments productive about 87% or about 30% of the time. The presence/absence work took it that sequencing depth was about the same across donors.

Primers for the PCR totalled 60 Vbeta and 13 Jbeta. Generated by immunoSEQ multiplex PCR, the TCRdb table keeps only in-frame clones and is missing some. The sample holds around 110,000 clones, under 90% seen once. Germline loops: CDR1 MNHEY, CDR2 SVGAGI. The CDR3 sequence is 16 residues long. The germline V and J ends were trimmed by 2 bases and 0 bases, with 11 bases remaining between them. Sequencing was performed on PBMCs. This chain connects TRBV6-5 to TRBJ1-3, with D unclear. This TCR was recovered from a woman aged 25 to 39 in good health and CMV-seronegative. The CDR3 DNA reads TGTGCCAGCAGTTACAGCCTAGGCCGCTCTGGAAACACCATATATTTT. Translating it yields CASSYSLGRSGNTIYF.